This T cell receptor beta chain was retrieved from a study of shared clonotypes between healthy human individuals. Study-wide findings and caveats: Represented genetic and exposure-history diversity was restricted by having few donors. At large depth, rarefaction still showed sorted-subset sequencing to be incomplete.

All donors were healthy HIV-negative adults lacking recent acute infections or vaccinations. Template for every sorted-subset replicate PCR totaled approximately 0.2 ug DNA, tens of thousands of T cell genomes. Some clones are missing from TCRdb's copy, which holds only in-frame ones; the method was immunoSEQ multiplex PCR. The table has about 2.4 million clones, approximately 94% seen once. Germline CDR1 and CDR2: MNHEY and SVGAGI. This CDR3 is 15 amino acids long. The V and J ends lost 0 bases and 0 bases respectively, with 8 bases between them. This clone was observed a single time. Its antigen is as yet unknown.

Sequencing was done on a sample of naive CD4+ T cells sorted from blood. Subset indicated: CD45RA+ positively selected. The chain has TRBV6-5 and TRBJ1-1, with D hard to call. The source is a man aged 18 to 35 in good health. The CDR3 is CASSYSNILNTEAFF. CDR3 DNA: TGTGCCAGCAGTTACTCGAACATACTGAACACTGAAGCTTTCTTT.